The rows below give T cell receptor beta chains drawn from one sample of a study of T cell responses to AZD1222 COVID-19 vaccine. Assay: immunoSEQ multiplex PCR; the TCRdb copy retains only in-frame clones and omits some. Among 200,000 to 300,000 clones listed, over 85% were seen once. The material sequenced was peripheral blood, taken on day 0 of AZD1222 vaccination. Receptors originate from an adult in good health. CDR3s include the opening cysteine and the closing phenylalanine or tryptophan.

cdr3_aa,v_call,j_call
CSVYLRDTQYF,TRBV20-1,TRBJ2-3
CATTYGVQETQYF,TRBV15,TRBJ2-5
CASSLSSTLNEQFF,TRBV5-6,TRBJ2-1
CASSTYYIIGAPGNEQFF,TRBV19,TRBJ2-1
CSVEASAGNEQYF,TRBV29-1,TRBJ2-7
CASSLQGRVAFF,TRBV2,TRBJ1-1
CATTDWGSYNEQFF,TRBV10-2,TRBJ2-1
CASSQQGSRGTEAFF,TRBV3-1/TRBV3-2,TRBJ1-1
CANRDWNYGYTF,TRBV6-5,TRBJ1-2
CASSPENNQPQHF,TRBV7-6,TRBJ1-5
CAYPDSHSGNTIYF,TRBV25-1,TRBJ1-3
CASSTRGHGNTIYF,TRBV28,TRBJ1-3
CASTPGADTEAFF,TRBV18,TRBJ1-1
CASRPGQLAKNIQYF,TRBV19,TRBJ2-4
CASSLIQGAHEQYF,TRBV5-4,TRBJ2-7
CASSLSGEGSNQPQHF,TRBV7-9,TRBJ1-5